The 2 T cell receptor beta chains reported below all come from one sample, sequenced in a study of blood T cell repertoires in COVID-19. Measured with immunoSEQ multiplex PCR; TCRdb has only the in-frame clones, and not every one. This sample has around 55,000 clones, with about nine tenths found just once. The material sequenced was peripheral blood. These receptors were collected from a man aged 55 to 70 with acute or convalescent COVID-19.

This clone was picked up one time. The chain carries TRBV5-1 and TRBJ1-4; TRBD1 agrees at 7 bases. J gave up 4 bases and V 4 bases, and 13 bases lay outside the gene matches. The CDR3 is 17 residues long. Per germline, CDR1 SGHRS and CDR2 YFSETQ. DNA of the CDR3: TGCGCCAGCAGCGGAGGGGGCGACAGAGCCCATAATGAAAAACTGTTTTTT. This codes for CASSGGGDRAHNEKLFF.

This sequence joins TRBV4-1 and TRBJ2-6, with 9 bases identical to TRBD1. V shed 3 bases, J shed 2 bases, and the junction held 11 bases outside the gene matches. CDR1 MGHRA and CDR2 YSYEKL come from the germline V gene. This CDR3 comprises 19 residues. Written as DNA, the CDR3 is TGCGCCAGCAGCCACCCCCGGGGACAGGGAGTAACTGGGGCCAACGTCCTGACTTTC. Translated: CASSHPRGQGVTGANVLTF.